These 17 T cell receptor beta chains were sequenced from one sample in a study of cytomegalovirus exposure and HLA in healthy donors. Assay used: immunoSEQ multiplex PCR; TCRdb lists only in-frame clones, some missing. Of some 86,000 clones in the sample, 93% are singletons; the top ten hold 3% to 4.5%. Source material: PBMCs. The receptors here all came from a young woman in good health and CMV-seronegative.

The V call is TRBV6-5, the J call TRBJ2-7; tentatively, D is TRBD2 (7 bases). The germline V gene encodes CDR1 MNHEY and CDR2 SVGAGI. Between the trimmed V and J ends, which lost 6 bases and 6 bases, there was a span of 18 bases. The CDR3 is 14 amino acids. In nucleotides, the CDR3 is TGTGCCAGCAGCTTGTGGGGGGGCCACGGCGAGCAGTACTTC. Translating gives CASSLWGGHGEQYF.

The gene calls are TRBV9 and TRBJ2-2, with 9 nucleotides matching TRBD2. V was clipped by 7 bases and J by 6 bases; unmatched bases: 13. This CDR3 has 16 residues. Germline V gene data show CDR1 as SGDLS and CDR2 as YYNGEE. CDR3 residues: CASRPGAGGRAGELFF. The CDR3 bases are TGTGCCAGCCGACCGGGCGCGGGGGGGCGTGCCGGGGAGCTGTTTTTT.

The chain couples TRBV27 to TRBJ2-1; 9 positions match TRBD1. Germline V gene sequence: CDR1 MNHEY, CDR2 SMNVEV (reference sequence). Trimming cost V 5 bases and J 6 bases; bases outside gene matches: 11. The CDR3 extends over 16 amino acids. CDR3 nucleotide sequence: TGTGCCAGCAGTGCATCCGGGACAGGGCTAAGCAATGAGCAGTTCTTC. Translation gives CASSASGTGLSNEQFF.

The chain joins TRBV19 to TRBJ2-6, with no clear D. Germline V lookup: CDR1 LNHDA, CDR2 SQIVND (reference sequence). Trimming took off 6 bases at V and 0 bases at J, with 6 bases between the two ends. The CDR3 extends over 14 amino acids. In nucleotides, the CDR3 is TGTGCCAGTAGACAGCCCTCTGGGGCCAACGTCCTGACTTTC. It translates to CASRQPSGANVLTF. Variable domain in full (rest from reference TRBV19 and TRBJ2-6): DGGITQSPKYLFRKEGQNVTLSCEQNLNHDAMYWYRQDPGQGLRLIYYSQIVNDFQKGDIAEGYSVSREKKESFPLTVTSAQKNPTAFYLCASRQPSGANVLTFGAGSRLTVL.

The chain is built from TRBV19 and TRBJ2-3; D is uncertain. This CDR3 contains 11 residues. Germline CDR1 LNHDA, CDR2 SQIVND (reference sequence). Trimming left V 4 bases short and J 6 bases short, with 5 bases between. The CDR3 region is CASSTRDTQYF. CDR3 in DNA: TGTGCCAGTAGTACTCGGGATACGCAGTATTTT. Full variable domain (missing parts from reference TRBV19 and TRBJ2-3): DGGITQSPKYLFRKEGQNVTLSCEQNLNHDAMYWYRQDPGQGLRLIYYSQIVNDFQKGDIAEGYSVSREKKESFPLTVTSAQKNPTAFYLCASSTRDTQYFGPGTRLTVL.

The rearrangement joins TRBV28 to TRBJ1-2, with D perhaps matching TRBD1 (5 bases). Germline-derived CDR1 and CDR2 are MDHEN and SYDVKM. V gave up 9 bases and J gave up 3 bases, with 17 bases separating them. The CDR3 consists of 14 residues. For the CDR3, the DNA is TGTGCCAGTATCCAGGGCCCGGCTTACTATGGCTACACCTTC. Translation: CASIQGPAYYGYTF.

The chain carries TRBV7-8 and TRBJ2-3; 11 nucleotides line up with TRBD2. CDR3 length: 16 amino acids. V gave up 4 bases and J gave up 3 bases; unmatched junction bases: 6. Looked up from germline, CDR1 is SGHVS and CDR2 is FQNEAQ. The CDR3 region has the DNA TGTGCCAGCAGCTCACCGGGACTAGCGGCAACAGATACGCAGTATTTT. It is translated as CASSSPGLAATDTQYF.

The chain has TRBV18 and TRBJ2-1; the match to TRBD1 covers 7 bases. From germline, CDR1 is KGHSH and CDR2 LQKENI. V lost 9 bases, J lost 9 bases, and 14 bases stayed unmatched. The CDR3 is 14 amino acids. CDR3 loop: CASFTSGGRGEQFF. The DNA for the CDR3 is TGTGCCAGTTTCACTTCAGGGGGAAGGGGTGAGCAGTTCTTC.

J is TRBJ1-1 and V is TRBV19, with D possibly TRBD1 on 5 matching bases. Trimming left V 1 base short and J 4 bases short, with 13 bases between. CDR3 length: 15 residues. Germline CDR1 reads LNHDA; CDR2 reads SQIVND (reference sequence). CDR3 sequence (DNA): TGTGCCAGTAGTATAGCGGGGGGAGGAGGCACTGAAGCTTTCTTT. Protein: CASSIAGGGGTEAFF.

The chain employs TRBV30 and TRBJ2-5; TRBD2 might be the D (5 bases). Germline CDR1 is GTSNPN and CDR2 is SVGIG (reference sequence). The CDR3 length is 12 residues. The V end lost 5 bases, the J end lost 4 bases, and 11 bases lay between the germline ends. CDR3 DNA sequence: TGTGCCTGGGAGGTGGCGGGAGAGACCCAGTACTTC. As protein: CAWEVAGETQYF.

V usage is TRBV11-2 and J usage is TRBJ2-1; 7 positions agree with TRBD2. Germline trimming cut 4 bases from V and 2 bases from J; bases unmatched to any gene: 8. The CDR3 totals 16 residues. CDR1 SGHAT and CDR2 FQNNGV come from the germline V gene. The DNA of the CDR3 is TGTGCCAGCAGCTCTGGGAGGGAGAGCGCCTACAATGAGCAGTTCTTC. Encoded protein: CASSSGRESAYNEQFF.

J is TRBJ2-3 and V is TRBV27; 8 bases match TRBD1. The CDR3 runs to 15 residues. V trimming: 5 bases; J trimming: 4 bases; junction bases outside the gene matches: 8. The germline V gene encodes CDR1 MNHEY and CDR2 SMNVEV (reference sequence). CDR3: CASSQSGGAPDTQYF. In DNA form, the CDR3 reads TGTGCCAGCAGTCAATCAGGGGGCGCGCCAGATACGCAGTATTTT.

CDR3 sequence: CASSLSGVSSYNSPLHF. DNA of the CDR3: TGTGCCAGCAGCTTGTCAGGCGTCAGCTCCTATAATTCACCCCTCCACTTT. The V call is TRBV7-8, the J call TRBJ1-6; D remains unclear. The V gene lost 3 bases and the J gene lost 0 bases, with 12 bases spanning the gap. Looked up from germline, CDR1 is SGHVS and CDR2 is FQNEAQ. The CDR3 covers 17 residues.

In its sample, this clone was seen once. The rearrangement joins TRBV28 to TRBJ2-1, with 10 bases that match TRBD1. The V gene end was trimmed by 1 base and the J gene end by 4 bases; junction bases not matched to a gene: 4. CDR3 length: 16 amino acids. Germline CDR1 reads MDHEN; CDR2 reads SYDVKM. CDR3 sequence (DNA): TGTGCCAGCAGTTTATCGGGACAGGGGACTTACAATGAGCAGTTCTTC. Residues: CASSLSGQGTYNEQFF. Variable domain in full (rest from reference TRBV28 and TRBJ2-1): DVKVTQSSRYLVKRTGEKVFLECVQDMDHENMFWYRQDPGLGLRLIYFSYDVKMKEKGDIPEGYSVSREKKERFSLILESASTNQTSMYLCASSLSGQGTYNEQFFGPGTRLTVL.

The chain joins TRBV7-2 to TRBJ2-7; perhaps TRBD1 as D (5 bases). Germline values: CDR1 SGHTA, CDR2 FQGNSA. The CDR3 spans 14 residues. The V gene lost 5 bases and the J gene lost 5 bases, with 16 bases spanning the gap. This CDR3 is CASSPTGRAHEQYF. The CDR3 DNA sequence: TGTGCCAGCAGCCCCACTGGCAGGGCCCACGAGCAGTACTTC.

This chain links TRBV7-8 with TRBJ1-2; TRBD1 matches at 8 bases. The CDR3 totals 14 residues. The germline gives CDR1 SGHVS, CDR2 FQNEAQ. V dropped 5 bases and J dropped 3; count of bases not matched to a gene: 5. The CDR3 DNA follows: TGTGCCAGCAGCATCGGGACAGGCCACTATGGCTACACCTTC. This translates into CASSIGTGHYGYTF.

This CDR3 reads CASRKWEGVSGANVLTF. The DNA of the CDR3 is TGTGCCAGTAGAAAGTGGGAAGGGGTATCTGGGGCCAACGTCCTGACTTTC. The rearrangement joins TRBV19 to TRBJ2-6; D might be TRBD1 (5 bases). CDR1 LNHDA and CDR2 SQIVND come from the germline V gene (reference sequence). Deletions cut 6 bases from V and 1 base from J, with 16 bases between. CDR3 size: 17 residues.